These T cell receptor beta chains were read from a single sample in a study of blood T cells in healthy people across ages. TCRdb itself ran the 5' RACE reads through MiXCR, one entry per CDR3 protein. The sample carries over a million distinct CDR3 sequences, roughly 64% recorded once. Sequenced sample: blood. The receptors were gathered from a man between 18 and 29 years old in good health. The CDR3 runs from the conserved cysteine through the conserved F or W. A D gene is named only where the DNA matches it firmly. Clone size, where shown, is once, few, many, or a class for clones that have expanded.

TRBV4-1	.	TRBJ2-7	.	CASSRTVSMGYEQYF	TGCGCCAGCAGCCGGACAGTTTCAATGGGCTACGAGCAGTACTTC
TRBV4-1	few	TRBJ2-3	.	CASSYPLADTQYF	TGCGCCAGCAGTTACCCCTTAGCCGATACGCAGTATTTT
TRBV28	.	TRBJ1-6	TRBD1	CASRPQGFTPYSPLHF	TGTGCCAGCAGGCCACAGGGGTTCACCCCTTATTCACCCCTCCACTTT
TRBV5-5	.	TRBJ1-6	.	CASSGGGSNSPLHF	TGTGCCAGCAGCGGGGGTGGCTCGAATTCACCCCTCCACTTT
TRBV7-8	.	TRBJ2-3	TRBD2	CASSLKGLAGSSTDTQYF	TGTGCCAGCAGCTTAAAGGGACTAGCGGGGTCTAGCACAGATACGCAGTATTTT
TRBV5-1	.	TRBJ2-2	.	CASSLLGTNRASTGELFF	TGCGCCAGCAGCTTACTTGGGACGAACAGGGCGAGCACCGGGGAGCTGTTTTTT
TRBV29-1	few	TRBJ2-3	.	CSPRLQGAVCTDTQYF	TGCAGCCCCCGGCTCCAGGGTGCGGTATGCACAGATACGCAGTATTTT
TRBV18	.	TRBJ2-5	.	CASSPRSQETQYF	TGTGCCAGCTCACCACGTTCGCAAGAGACCCAGTACTTC
TRBV20-1	.	TRBJ2-5	TRBD1	CSAMRGQYQETQYF	TGCAGTGCAATGAGGGGGCAGTACCAAGAGACCCAGTACTTC
TRBV9	.	TRBJ2-7	.	CASSVGVLGGTYRSYEQYF	TGTGCCAGCAGCGTAGGGGTTCTAGGGGGGACATACCGCTCCTACGAGCAGTACTTC
TRBV20-1	few	TRBJ2-7	.	CSARDENYEQYF	TGCAGTGCTAGAGATGAAAACTACGAGCAGTACTTC
TRBV28	.	TRBJ2-2	.	CASSRDGPGELFF	TGTGCCAGCAGTAGAGACGGACCCGGGGAGCTGTTTTTT
TRBV6-5	.	TRBJ1-2	.	CASSYQGTSYGYTF	TGTGCCAGCAGTTACCAGGGGACCAGCTATGGCTACACCTTC
TRBV5-1	.	TRBJ2-1	.	CASSPGQGTLTYNEQFF	TGCGCCAGCTCCCCGGGGCAGGGTACACTCACCTACAATGAGCAGTTCTTC
TRBV11-2	.	TRBJ2-7	TRBD2	CASSQRTSGFEQYF	TGTGCCAGCAGCCAAAGGACTAGCGGATTCGAGCAGTACTTC
TRBV29-1	once	TRBJ2-1	.	CSVVMVKETQFF	TGCAGCGTTGTTATGGTAAAAGAGACCCAGTTCTTC
TRBV7-6	.	TRBJ1-6	.	CASSLAQGDSPLHF	TGTGCCAGCAGCTTAGCGCAGGGAGATTCACCCCTCCACTTT
TRBV7-2	few	TRBJ2-7	.	CASSLPVGLRGVEQYF	TGTGCCAGCAGCTTACCGGTGGGATTACGTGGGGTCGAGCAGTACTTC
TRBV27	.	TRBJ2-1	.	CASSLDALSYNEQFF	TGTGCCAGCAGTTTAGACGCTCTCTCCTACAATGAGCAGTTCTTC
TRBV27	.	TRBJ2-3	.	CASRGYVDTQYF	TGTGCCAGCAGAGGGTATGTGGATACGCAGTATTTT
TRBV2	few	TRBJ1-5	TRBD1	CASRAGTDSNQPQHF	TGTGCCAGCAGGGCCGGGACAGATAGCAATCAGCCCCAGCATTTT
TRBV2	once	TRBJ2-5	.	CASSEAVYQETQYF	TGTGCCAGCAGTGAGGCAGTTTACCAAGAGACCCAGTACTTC